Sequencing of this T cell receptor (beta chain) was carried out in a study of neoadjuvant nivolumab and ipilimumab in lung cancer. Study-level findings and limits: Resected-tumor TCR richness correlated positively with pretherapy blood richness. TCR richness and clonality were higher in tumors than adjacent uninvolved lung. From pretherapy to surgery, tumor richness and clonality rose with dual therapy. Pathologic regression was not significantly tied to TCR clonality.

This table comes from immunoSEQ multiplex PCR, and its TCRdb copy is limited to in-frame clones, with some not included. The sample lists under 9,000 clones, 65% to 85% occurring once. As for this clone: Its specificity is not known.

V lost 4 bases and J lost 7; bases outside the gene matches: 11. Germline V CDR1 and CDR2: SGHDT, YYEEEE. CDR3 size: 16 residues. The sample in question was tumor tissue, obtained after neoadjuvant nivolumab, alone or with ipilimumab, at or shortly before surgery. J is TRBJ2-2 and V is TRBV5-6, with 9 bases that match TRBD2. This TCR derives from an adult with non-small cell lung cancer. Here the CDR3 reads CASSPGLARDNGELFF. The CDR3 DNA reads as TGTGCCAGCAGCCCTGGACTAGCGAGGGATAACGGGGAGCTGTTTTTT.